These 18 T cell receptor beta chains were sequenced from one sample in a study of T cells in Graves' hyperthyroidism and ophthalmopathy. Amplification of TCR beta CDR3 regions used RNA as the template. HTBI primers were used for first-round RT-PCR of the TCR CDR3. Each CDR3 protein is one row after TCRdb ran MiXCR on the multiplex PCR reads. The sample has around 620,000 distinct CDR3 sequences, 46% seen once. Sequencing input: peripheral blood or thyroid tissue (not recorded which). The receptors here all came from an adult woman with Graves' disease, either hyperthyroidism or ophthalmopathy (not recorded which).

This clonotype was seen at least ten times. The CDR3 sequence is CASSLAPGLTNEKLFF. CDR3 DNA sequence: TGTGCCAGCAGTTTAGCGCCGGGACTGACTAATGAAAAACTGTTTTTT. The chain employs TRBV12-3 or TRBV12-4 and TRBJ1-4, with D tentatively TRBD1 (5 bases). This CDR3 region has 16 residues. Between the trimmed V and J ends, which lost 0 bases and 2 bases, there was a span of 10 bases.

This clonotype was observed once. The V gene is TRBV7-9, the J gene TRBJ2-6; the match to TRBD2 covers 8 bases. CDR1 SEHNR and CDR2 FQNEAQ come from the germline V gene (reference sequence). CDR3 size: 20 residues. The V segment lost 6 bases and the J segment 0 bases; nucleotides outside the gene matches: 16. CDR3 DNA: TGTGCCAGCAGAACAGCGGGAGCCCTCTCCCTCCCCTCTGGGGCCAACGTCCTGACTTTC. This codes for CASRTAGALSLPSGANVLTF.

This clonotype has at least ten counts. The chain employs TRBV28 and TRBJ1-2, with 9 positions matching TRBD1. Trimming cost V 3 bases and J 6 bases; bases outside gene matches: 5. The CDR3 length is 14 residues. CDR1 MDHEN and CDR2 SYDVKM come from the germline V gene. CDR3 nucleotides: TGTGCCAGCAGTTTCGGACAGGGGATTGATGGCTACACCTTC. Its translation is CASSFGQGIDGYTF.

The V call is TRBV19, the J call TRBJ1-1; D unresolved. Between the trimmed V and J ends, which lost 1 base and 0 bases, there was a span of 3 bases. Germline values: CDR1 LNHDA, CDR2 SQIVND (reference sequence). The CDR3 spans 13 residues. Here the CDR3 DNA reads TGTGCCAGTAGTATAGCGATGAACACTGAAGCTTTCTTT. Translation: CASSIAMNTEAFF.

This clonotype was detected ten times or more. The chain joins TRBV6-1 to TRBJ2-2; weak D call: TRBD2 (5 bases). The V gene lost 2 bases and the J gene lost 8 bases, with 21 bases spanning the gap. Germline-derived CDR1 and CDR2 are MNHNS and SASEGT. There are 17 residues in the CDR3. The CDR3 DNA reads TGTGCCAGCAGTGAATTGAGGCGGGTCCCAGGCCTTGGGGAGCTGTTTTTT. Protein: CASSELRRVPGLGELFF.

The V and J genes are TRBV4-3 and TRBJ1-5; 9 nucleotides line up with TRBD1. CDR1 and CDR2 from the germline V gene are LGHNA and YSLEER. This CDR3 is built from 17 residues. The V gene end was trimmed by 0 bases and the J gene end by 5 bases; junction bases not matched to a gene: 8. The CDR3 sequence is CASSQEYTGTGHQPQHF. The CDR3 coding sequence is TGCGCCAGCAGCCAAGAGTATACCGGGACAGGGCATCAGCCCCAGCATTTT.

This clonotype was detected many times. J is TRBJ2-5 and V is TRBV9, with D tentatively TRBD1 (5 bases). Germline-derived CDR1 and CDR2 are SGDLS and YYNGEE. V was shortened by 4 bases and J by 2 bases, with 9 bases between the two germline ends. There are 13 residues in the CDR3. The CDR3 nucleotides read TGTGCCAGCAGCCCAAGACAGCAAGAGACCCAGTACTTC. This gives the protein CASSPRQQETQYF.

In this sample, this clonotype turned up many times. The V and J genes are TRBV20-1 and TRBJ2-2; maybe TRBD1 (6 bases). The CDR3 totals 17 residues. The V gene's germline CDR1 is DFQATT and CDR2 SNEGSKA (reference sequence). Written as DNA, the CDR3 is TGCAGCACTTCCATGCTCAGCGGACCCCAGGGGACCGGGGAGCTGTTTTTT. It encodes CSTSMLSGPQGTGELFF.

This chain links TRBV10-1 with TRBJ2-7; D is possibly TRBD1 or TRBD2 (5 bases each). The CDR3 covers 13 residues. With 2 bases removed from V and 3 bases from J, the gap between germline ends came to 8 bases. The germline V gene has CDR1 WNHNN and CDR2 SYGVQD (reference sequence). This CDR3 is CASSEGDGYEQYF. The CDR3 region has the DNA TGCGCCAGCAGTGAGGGGGACGGCTACGAGCAGTACTTC.

The chain uses TRBV20-1 and TRBJ2-5; D perhaps matches TRBD2 (5 bases). V lost 0 bases and J 7 bases, leaving 18 bases between the germline ends. The V gene's germline CDR1 is DFQATT and CDR2 SNEGSKA (reference sequence). The CDR3 spans 15 residues. The CDR3 reads CSARDQRAGGGTQYF. In DNA form, the CDR3 reads TGCAGTGCTAGAGATCAACGGGCAGGAGGTGGGACCCAGTACTTC.

This clonotype was counted once. The chain has TRBV5-1 and TRBJ2-7; a weak D match, TRBD2 (6 bases). V lost 1 base to trimming and J lost 0 bases, with 14 bases between them. The CDR3 has 16 amino acids. The germline V gene has CDR1 SGHRS and CDR2 YFSETQ. The CDR3 coding sequence is TGCGCCAGCAGCTTGAGGGGTAGCGGTAGCTCCTACGAGCAGTACTTC. Its protein product is CASSLRGSGSSYEQYF.

The table lists this clonotype with many counts. This chain links TRBV4-1 with TRBJ1-5, with D unresolved. Germline-derived CDR1 and CDR2 are MGHRA and YSYEKL. The ends were cut back, 0 bases at V and 9 bases at J, with 15 bases in the middle. The CDR3 is 15 residues long. The CDR3 protein is CASSQDPAGYLPQHF. The CDR3 DNA reads TGCGCCAGCAGCCAAGATCCAGCAGGATACCTGCCCCAGCATTTT.

V is TRBV7-2 and J is TRBJ1-5, with a possible D match to TRBD1 (5 bases). The CDR3 covers 14 residues. Trimming removed 3 bases from V and 2 bases from J, with 8 bases in between. Germline V gives CDR1 SGHTA, CDR2 FQGNSA. The CDR3 region is CASSFGTRNQPQHF. The CDR3 bases are TGTGCCAGCAGCTTTGGGACGCGCAATCAGCCCCAGCATTTT.

This rearrangement joins TRBV20-1 to TRBJ1-5; 7 positions match TRBD1. The CDR3 is made up of 15 amino acids. V shed 5 bases and J 2 bases; nucleotides not matched to a gene: 9. CDR1 and CDR2 from the germline V gene are DFQATT and SNEGSKA (reference sequence). The CDR3 spells CSAGGQVTGNQPQHF. The CDR3 bases are TGCAGTGCTGGCGGACAGGTGACGGGCAATCAGCCCCAGCATTTT.

This clonotype was observed at least ten times. The chain joins TRBV10-3 to TRBJ1-4; no clear D gene. V was cut by 10 bases and J by 5 bases, with 14 bases left in between. The CDR3 runs 13 residues. Germline lookup yields CDR1 ENHRY and CDR2 SYGVKD. The CDR3 region has the DNA TGTGCCACCCAGGCCGGGAAAAATGAAAAACTGTTTTTT. It encodes CATQAGKNEKLFF.

The gene calls are TRBV4-1 and TRBJ2-7; 13 nucleotides agree with TRBD2. The CDR3 is 17 amino acids. The germline gives CDR1 MGHRA, CDR2 YSYEKL. With 0 bases clipped from V and 3 bases from J, the junction kept 5 bases outside the gene matches. In nucleotides, the CDR3 is TGCGCCAGCAGCCAAGATCAGGGACTAGCGGGACTCTACGAGCAGTACTTC. Protein product: CASSQDQGLAGLYEQYF.

This clonotype appeared a few times. The CDR3 loop reads CASSSMDSNQPQHF. The CDR3 DNA sequence: TGTGCCAGCAGTTCGATGGATAGCAATCAGCCCCAGCATTTT. The chain joins TRBV2 to TRBJ1-5; the D is unclear. Trimming cost V 5 bases and J 0 bases, with 8 bases left between them. Germline CDR1 and CDR2: SNHLY and FYNNEI. The CDR3 length is 14 residues.

V is TRBV15 and J is TRBJ1-2; TRBD1 might be the D (5 bases). Per germline, CDR1 LNHNV and CDR2 YYDKDF (reference sequence). V dropped 0 bases and J dropped 8 bases, with 13 bases sitting between them. This CDR3 has 14 amino acids. In DNA form, the CDR3 reads TGTGCCACCAGCAGAGAGTCGATGAGGGACGGCTACACCTTC. Amino acids: CATSRESMRDGYTF.